Sequencing of this TCR beta chain was carried out in a study of T cells after yellow fever vaccination. MiXCR was run by TCRdb on the 5' RACE reads, yielding one entry per CDR3 protein. Among 200,000 to 250,000 distinct CDR3 sequences, approximately 3% were seen once, and the ten largest hold about 3.3%. General observations from the study: Re-detected after boosting: most primary clones, 96% of CD4 and about 89% of CD8.

V dropped 3 bases and J dropped 1; count of bases not matched to a gene: 4. The CDR3 runs 17 residues. CDR1 and CDR2 (germline): KGHDR, SFDVKD. Only a few counts were recorded for this clonotype. Its antigen is not known. The sequence came from a man aged 18-30 years who received the YFV17D yellow fever vaccine. This specimen consisted of CD4+ T cells sorted from PBMCs, obtained 10 days after the yellow fever booster vaccination. V usage is TRBV24-1 and J usage is TRBJ2-1, with 11 bases identical to TRBD2. This CDR3 is CATSDTSGGKSYNEQFF. The DNA of the CDR3 is TGTGCCACCAGTGATACTAGCGGGGGCAAATCCTACAATGAGCAGTTCTTC.